Sequencing of this T cell receptor beta chain was carried out in a study of blood T cell repertoires in COVID-19. Study at large: COVID-19 samples collected from the United States, Italy and Spain covered acute and convalescent phases. The analysed material was cDNA or gDNA that came from T cells, B-cell-depleted T cells, or PBMCs.

The CDR3 sequence is 13 residues long. Trimming cost V 2 bases and J 4 bases, with 8 bases left between them. Germline lookup yields CDR1 KGHSH and CDR2 LQKENI. This clone turned up a few times. Under the authors' procedure: Amplification of reference gene primers was used by the study to estimate nucleated cell counts. TCRdb keeps only in-frame clones here, not all; method: immunoSEQ multiplex PCR. The DNA gave D and trimming, while V, J and clone size come from that table. This sample carries about 120,000 clones, roughly four fifths of them seen once, and the ten largest clones take 10% to 15%. The rearrangement links TRBV18 to TRBJ1-2; D perhaps matches TRBD1 (5 bases). This TCR derives from a man aged 60 to 75 with acute or convalescent COVID-19. The material sequenced was peripheral blood. Here the CDR3 DNA reads TGTGCCAGCTCACCAGGGGCAGTCTATGGCTACACCTTC. Translating it yields CASSPGAVYGYTF.